These 14 T cell receptor beta chains were all obtained from the same sample, sequenced in a study of T cells in Graves' hyperthyroidism and ophthalmopathy. Using RNA transcripts as the source, TCR beta CDR3 regions were amplified. HTBI primers were used for first-round RT-PCR of the TCR CDR3. TCRdb re-derived calls from the multiplex PCR reads in MiXCR, one entry per CDR3 protein. Of fewer than 500,000 distinct CDR3 sequences listed, roughly 15% are singletons. The material sequenced was blood. The receptors come from a woman aged 25 to 39 with Graves' ophthalmopathy.

This clonotype was seen a handful of times. A junction boundary mismatches the germline segment, possibly from a read error. The chain recombines TRBV12-3 or TRBV12-4 with TRBJ1-2; TRBD1 aligns across 7 bases. CDR3 size: 17 residues. The DNA for the CDR3 is TGTGCCGGCAGTTTATTGTCTCCGGGAGGGGGCTCGAGTGGCTACACCTTC. Translating it yields CAGSLLSPGGGSSGYTF.

The chain has TRBV6-1 and TRBJ2-5; D unresolved. This CDR3 region has 14 residues. The V and J ends lost 5 bases and 1 base respectively, with 11 bases between them. Germline CDR1 is MNHNS and CDR2 is SASEGT. The CDR3 bases are TGTGCCAGCAGTCCATACCGGGCCCAAGAGACCCAGTACTTC. It yields the protein CASSPYRAQETQYF.

This clonotype was seen a few times. The J gene is TRBJ2-1, the V gene TRBV7-6; TRBD1 might be the D (5 bases). CDR1 and CDR2 (germline): SGHVS, FNYEAQ. Trimming stripped 1 base from V and 6 bases from J, with 13 bases between. The CDR3 consists of 15 residues. The CDR3 region is CASSLGGPLSNEQFF. As DNA, the CDR3 is TGTGCCAGCAGCTTAGGGGGCCCCCTTTCCAATGAGCAGTTCTTC.

This clonotype was seen ten or more times. The V and J genes are TRBV5-1 and TRBJ2-5, with TRBD2 matching 7 bases. The germline gives CDR1 SGHRS, CDR2 YFSETQ. CDR3 length: 15 residues. V shed 4 bases and J 0 bases; nucleotides not matched to a gene: 6. The CDR3 spells CASSRAGPYQETQYF. For the CDR3, the DNA is TGCGCCAGCAGCCGAGCGGGACCGTACCAAGAGACCCAGTACTTC.

This clonotype was picked up a small number of times. The chain couples TRBV7-9 to TRBJ1-4; the match to TRBD1 covers 9 bases. The V gene's germline CDR1 is SEHNR and CDR2 FQNEAQ (reference sequence). The CDR3 totals 13 residues. V gave up 5 bases and J gave up 10 bases; unmatched junction bases: 5. CDR3 coding DNA: TGTGCCAGCAGCGAGAGGACAGGGGTAAAACTGTTTTTT. Amino acids: CASSERTGVKLFF.

This clonotype was counted a few times. J is TRBJ2-2 and V is TRBV20-1; 10 positions match TRBD1. V was pared by 6 bases and J by 8 bases, with 12 bases of the junction left unmatched. The germline V gene has CDR1 DFQATT and CDR2 SNEGSKA (reference sequence). The CDR3 contains 15 residues. The CDR3, as DNA: TGCAGTGCCGAAGACAGGGGGCGAATAGGTGGGGAGCTGTTTTTT. It encodes CSAEDRGRIGGELFF.

This clonotype was counted many times. This sequence joins TRBV18 and TRBJ1-2; no firm D call. Between the trimmed V and J ends, which lost 2 bases and 8 bases, there was a span of 12 bases. CDR3 length: 13 amino acids. Germline CDR1 reads KGHSH; CDR2 reads LQKENI. Here the CDR3 DNA reads TGTGCCAGCTCACCATCACTATCCTACGGCTACACCTTC. It codes for CASSPSLSYGYTF. The variable domain in full, with the rest retrieved from reference TRBV18 and TRBJ1-2, is NAGVMQNPRHLVRRRGQEARLRCSPMKGHSHVYWYRQLPEEGLKFMVYLQKENIIDESGMPKERFSAEFPKEGPSILRIQQVVRGDSAAYFCASSPSLSYGYTFGSGTRLTVV.

This clonotype has ten or more counts. The chain uses TRBV6-1 and TRBJ2-5, with 12 bases identical to TRBD2. The V and J ends lost 7 bases and 5 bases, in that order; junction bases with no gene match: 11. Looked up from germline, CDR1 is MNHNS and CDR2 is SASEGT. The CDR3 runs to 16 residues. DNA for the CDR3: TGTGCCAGCACCTTCTCTAGCGGGGGGGCTGTTGAGACCCAGTACTTC. Translating it yields CASTFSSGGAVETQYF.

The CDR3, as DNA: TGCAGTGCTAGACGACTAGCGGGGGGCTACCTCTACAATGAGCAGTTCTTC. Its translation: CSARRLAGGYLYNEQFF. The chain uses TRBV20-1 and TRBJ2-1, with 13 bases that match TRBD2. The CDR3 covers 17 residues. The germline V gene has CDR1 DFQATT and CDR2 SNEGSKA (reference sequence). V dropped 2 bases and J dropped 3; count of bases not matched to a gene: 7.

This chain links TRBV15 with TRBJ2-3; D not certain. The CDR3 is 13 residues long. V shed 5 bases and J shed 5 bases, with 11 bases lying between them. The germline V gene has CDR1 LNHNV and CDR2 YYDKDF (reference sequence). CDR3 sequence reads: CATSFRSGDTQYF. CDR3 nucleotide sequence: TGTGCCACCAGCTTCAGATCGGGAGATACGCAGTATTTT.

This clonotype was counted many times. The chain carries TRBV11-2 and TRBJ2-3, with D hard to call. V lost 0 bases and J 5 bases, leaving 9 bases between the germline ends. The germline V gene has CDR1 SGHAT and CDR2 FQNNGV. This CDR3 spans 14 amino acids. CDR3 DNA: TGTGCCAGCAGCTTAGACCGGCCCGAAGATACGCAGTATTTT. Its protein product is CASSLDRPEDTQYF.

In the case of this clonotype: One junction end does not reproduce the germline sequence, and a read error may be involved. CDR3 residues: CASSVGGGTGAFF. CDR3 DNA sequence: TGTGCCAGCAGCGTAGGGGGCGGCACTGGAGCTTTCTTT. The chain uses TRBV9 and TRBJ1-1, with D possibly TRBD1 on 5 matching bases. This CDR3 spans 13 amino acids. Germline CDR1 is SGDLS and CDR2 is YYNGEE.

This clonotype came up many times. The J gene is TRBJ2-3, the V gene TRBV19, with no clear D. Germline CDR1 LNHDA, CDR2 SQIVND (reference sequence). V gave up 8 bases and J gave up 7 bases, with 16 bases separating them. The CDR3 is made up of 13 amino acids. This chain's CDR3 is CASRFGPRNTQYF. The CDR3 DNA follows: TGTGCCAGTCGATTTGGACCACGAAATACGCAGTATTTT.

At least ten counts were recorded for this clonotype. This chain links TRBV20-1 with TRBJ2-2; 9 bases are a match to TRBD1. The CDR3 sequence is 15 residues long. The junction had 6 bases not matched to a gene; V was cut back by 4 bases and J by 3 bases. Germline V gene data show CDR1 as DFQATT and CDR2 as SNEGSKA (reference sequence). In DNA, the CDR3 is TGCAGTGCTAAACGGACAGGGGAGGACACCGGGGAGCTGTTTTTT. It yields the protein CSAKRTGEDTGELFF.